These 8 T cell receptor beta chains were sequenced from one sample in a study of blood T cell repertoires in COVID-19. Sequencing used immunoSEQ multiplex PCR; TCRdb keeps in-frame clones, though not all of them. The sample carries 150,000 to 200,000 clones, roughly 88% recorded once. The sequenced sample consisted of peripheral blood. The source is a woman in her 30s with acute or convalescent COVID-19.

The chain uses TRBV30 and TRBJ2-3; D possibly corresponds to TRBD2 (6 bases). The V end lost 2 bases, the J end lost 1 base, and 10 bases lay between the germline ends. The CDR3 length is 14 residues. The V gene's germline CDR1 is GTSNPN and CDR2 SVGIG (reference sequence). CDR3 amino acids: CAWSHSSGTDTQYF. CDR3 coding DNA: TGTGCCTGGAGTCATTCTAGCGGCACAGATACGCAGTATTTT.

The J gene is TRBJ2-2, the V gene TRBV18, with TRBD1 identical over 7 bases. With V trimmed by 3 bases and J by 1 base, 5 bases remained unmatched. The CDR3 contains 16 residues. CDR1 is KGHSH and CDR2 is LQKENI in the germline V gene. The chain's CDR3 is CASSPVDRRNTGELFF. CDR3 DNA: TGTGCCAGCTCACCCGTGGACAGGAGGAACACCGGGGAGCTGTTTTTT.

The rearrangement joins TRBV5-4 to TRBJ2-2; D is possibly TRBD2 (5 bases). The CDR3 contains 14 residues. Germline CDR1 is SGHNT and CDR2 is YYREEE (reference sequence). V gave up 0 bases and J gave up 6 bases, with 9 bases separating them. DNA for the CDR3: TGTGCCAGCAGCTTGGGGAAGGGAGCCGGGGAGCTGTTTTTT. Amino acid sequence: CASSLGKGAGELFF.

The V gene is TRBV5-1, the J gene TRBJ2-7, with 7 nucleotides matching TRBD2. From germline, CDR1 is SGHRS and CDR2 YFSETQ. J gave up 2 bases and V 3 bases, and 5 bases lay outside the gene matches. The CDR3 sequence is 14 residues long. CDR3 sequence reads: CASSYGLDTYEQYF. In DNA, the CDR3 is TGCGCCAGCAGCTATGGACTAGATACCTACGAGCAGTACTTC.

The CDR3 region is CASSLGSNNEQFF. CDR3 in DNA: TGCGCCAGCAGCTTGGGGAGCAACAATGAGCAGTTCTTC. The chain links TRBV5-1 to TRBJ2-1; D is unresolved. Germline V gene sequence: CDR1 SGHRS, CDR2 YFSETQ. Trimming took off 0 bases at V and 5 bases at J, with 6 bases between the two ends. The CDR3 is 13 residues long.

The CDR3 spells CASSIRQANEKLFF. The CDR3 DNA is TGTGCCAGCAGTATAAGACAGGCAAATGAAAAACTGTTTTTT. The chain employs TRBV2 and TRBJ1-4, with D possibly TRBD1 on 6 matching bases. Germline CDR1 and CDR2: SNHLY and FYNNEI. Trimming pared 5 bases from V and 5 bases from J, leaving 12 bases between. This CDR3 contains 14 residues.

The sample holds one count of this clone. CDR3 region: CASSLLSGSETQYF. CDR3 nucleotide sequence: TGTGCCAGCAGTTTATTAAGCGGGAGCGAGACCCAGTACTTC. The V gene is TRBV28, the J gene TRBJ2-5, with 8 bases that match TRBD2. The CDR3 is 14 amino acids. The V gene end was trimmed by 1 base and the J gene end by 5 bases; junction bases not matched to a gene: 3. Looked up from germline, CDR1 is MDHEN and CDR2 is SYDVKM. Variable domain in full (rest from reference TRBV28 and TRBJ2-5): DVKVTQSSRYLVKRTGEKVFLECVQDMDHENMFWYRQDPGLGLRLIYFSYDVKMKEKGDIPEGYSVSREKKERFSLILESASTNQTSMYLCASSLLSGSETQYFGPGTRLLVL.

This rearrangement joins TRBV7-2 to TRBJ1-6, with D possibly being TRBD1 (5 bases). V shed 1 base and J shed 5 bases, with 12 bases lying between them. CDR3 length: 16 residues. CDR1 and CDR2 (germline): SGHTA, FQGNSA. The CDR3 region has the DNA TGTGCCAGCAGCTTAGATGGGGGGGTGGATAATTCACCCCTCCACTTT. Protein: CASSLDGGVDNSPLHF.